The 29 T cell receptor beta chains below were found in one sample sequenced in a study of cytotoxic CD8 clonotypes in ibrutinib-treated CLL. Using immunoSEQ multiplex PCR, the repertoire was profiled, and TCRdb retains in-frame clones only, with some absent. There are 200,000 to 250,000 clones in the sample; roughly three quarters occur only once, and about 6.2% lies in the top ten. The specimen was PBMCs, collected after 12 months of ibrutinib treatment. The origin of the receptors is a human donor with chronic lymphocytic leukemia.

Of note for this clone: The junction does not match germline at one end; this may be a read error. CDR3: CASSLDPKSYNEQFF. DNA of the CDR3: TGTGCTAGCAGCTTAGATCCGAAATCCTACAATGAGCAGTTCTTC. The chain is built from TRBV7-7 and TRBJ2-1; no clear D gene. Per the germline V gene, CDR1 is SSHAT and CDR2 is FNYEAQ (reference sequence). The CDR3 totals 15 residues.

V and J are TRBV4-1 and TRBJ1-4; D gene ambiguous. This CDR3 comprises 13 residues. The V gene's germline CDR1 is MGHRA and CDR2 YSYEKL. V dropped 2 bases and J dropped 8 bases, with 9 bases sitting between them. This chain's CDR3 is CASSQWGGEKLFF. In DNA form, the CDR3 reads TGCGCCAGCAGCCAATGGGGAGGAGAAAAACTGTTTTTT.

This rearrangement joins TRBV5-1 to TRBJ1-1; D perhaps matches TRBD1 (5 bases). CDR1 SGHRS and CDR2 YFSETQ come from the germline V gene. The CDR3 is made up of 16 amino acids. V lost 0 bases and J 1 base, leaving 13 bases between the germline ends. CDR3 region: CASSLVVSGPNTEAFF. Here the CDR3 DNA reads TGCGCCAGCAGCTTGGTCGTATCGGGGCCGAACACTGAAGCTTTCTTT.

This sequence joins TRBV9 and TRBJ2-5; maybe TRBD1 (5 bases). Trimming shortened V by 0 bases and J by 5 bases, and 11 bases separated the two germline ends. CDR1 is SGDLS and CDR2 is YYNGEE in the germline V gene. CDR3 length: 14 amino acids. CDR3 coding DNA: TGTGCCAGCAGCGTAGTCGGAAGGGGCGAGACCCAGTACTTC. Protein product: CASSVVGRGETQYF.

The rearrangement uses TRBV9 and TRBJ1-1; 8 bases are shared with TRBD1. Per germline, CDR1 SGDLS and CDR2 YYNGEE. After removal of 4 bases from V and 10 bases from J, the junction contained 6 bases not matched to a gene. This CDR3 has 12 amino acids. The CDR3 bases are TGTGCCAGCAGCTACGGGACAGGTGGAGCTTTCTTT. Protein sequence: CASSYGTGGAFF.

The V gene is TRBV28, the J gene TRBJ1-2; a weak D match, TRBD1 (6 bases). Trimming shortened V by 8 bases and J by 7 bases, and 14 bases separated the two germline ends. CDR3 length: 12 residues. CDR1 is MDHEN and CDR2 is SYDVKM in the germline V gene. CDR3 bases: TGTGCCAGCCTCTCTGGGGGGCTTGGCTACACCTTC. Translation gives CASLSGGLGYTF.

This clone was recorded only once. The chain joins TRBV6-5 to TRBJ2-5; tentatively, D is TRBD2 (6 bases). CDR1 is MNHEY and CDR2 is SVGAGI in the germline V gene. Trimming cost V 3 bases and J 0 bases, with 11 bases left between them. The CDR3 sequence is 15 residues long. The CDR3: CASSYLGGNQETQYF. CDR3 DNA sequence: TGTGCCAGCAGTTATCTTGGGGGGAACCAAGAGACCCAGTACTTC.

The chain is built from TRBV9 and TRBJ2-7; TRBD2 might be the D (7 bases). The CDR3 is 14 amino acids. V shed 0 bases and J shed 5 bases, with 12 bases lying between them. The V gene's germline CDR1 is SGDLS and CDR2 YYNGEE. CDR3 amino acids: CASSVVAGAHEQYF. The CDR3 DNA reads as TGTGCCAGCAGCGTAGTTGCGGGGGCCCACGAGCAGTACTTC.

The CDR3 DNA follows: TGTGCCAGCAGCTTAGTTCCTGGGGCAGGGATAGAGACCCAGTACTTC. Its protein product is CASSLVPGAGIETQYF. The rearrangement uses TRBV11-1 and TRBJ2-5; D is possibly TRBD1 (5 bases). The V gene's germline CDR1 is SGHAT and CDR2 FQDESV (reference sequence). This CDR3 spans 16 amino acids. Deletions cut 1 base from V and 4 bases from J, with 16 bases between.

The rearrangement links TRBV4-2 to TRBJ1-1; possible D gene TRBD1, 6 bases. The V gene's germline CDR1 is LGHNA and CDR2 YNFKEQ. V lost 3 bases and J lost 1, with 18 bases in between. The CDR3 is 17 residues long. The CDR3 is CASSQPGSGQQNTEAFF. The CDR3 nucleotides are TGTGCCAGCAGCCAGCCAGGATCTGGACAGCAGAACACTGAAGCTTTCTTT.

This rearrangement joins TRBV4-1 to TRBJ2-2; TRBD1 or TRBD2 may be the D gene (5 bases each). The V gene's germline CDR1 is MGHRA and CDR2 YSYEKL. This CDR3 has 17 amino acids. Trimming cost V 3 bases and J 5 bases, with 19 bases left between them. As DNA, the CDR3 is TGCGCCAGCAGCCACGTTCAGGTGGGGGTGAGGACCGGGGAGCTGTTTTTT. Translation: CASSHVQVGVRTGELFF.

The J gene is TRBJ2-3, the V gene TRBV30; 14 bases fit TRBD2. The ends lost 1 base at V and 0 bases at J; junction bases unmatched: 6. Germline CDR1 reads GTSNPN; CDR2 reads SVGIG (reference sequence). The CDR3 sequence is 18 residues long. CDR3 amino acids: CAWSGQGTSGRSTDTQYF. Here the CDR3 DNA reads TGTGCCTGGAGTGGCCAGGGGACTAGCGGGAGAAGCACAGATACGCAGTATTTT.

This clone was found a few times. The rearrangement links TRBV30 to TRBJ1-5; D is possibly TRBD1 (5 bases). CDR1 and CDR2 (germline): GTSNPN, SVGIG (reference sequence). V lost 0 bases to trimming and J lost 4 bases, with 13 bases between them. This CDR3 contains 15 residues. CDR3 protein: CAWSVGAVRNQPQHF. The DNA of the CDR3 is TGTGCCTGGAGTGTAGGGGCTGTCAGAAATCAGCCCCAGCATTTT.

A few counts support this clone. The chain carries TRBV7-3 and TRBJ1-2; 7 bases match TRBD1. Per germline, CDR1 SGHTA and CDR2 FQGTGA. The CDR3 extends over 15 amino acids. Trimming at V came to 2 bases and at J to 0 bases, leaving 3 bases not matched to a gene. CDR3: CASSLAQGANYGYTF. The CDR3 nucleotides read TGTGCCAGCAGCTTAGCTCAGGGGGCTAACTATGGCTACACCTTC.

The chain has TRBV7-2 and TRBJ2-1; D is unresolved. Per germline, CDR1 SGHTA and CDR2 FQGNSA. The CDR3 sequence is 15 residues long. V dropped 7 bases and J dropped 0 bases, with 13 bases sitting between them. The CDR3 protein is CASMQLAGSYNEQFF. The DNA of the CDR3 is TGTGCCAGCATGCAATTGGCAGGCTCCTACAATGAGCAGTTCTTC. The full variable domain, in which reference TRBV7-2 and TRBJ2-1 provide the parts outside the CDR3, is GAGVSQSPSNKVTEKGKDVELRCDPISGHTALYWYRQSLGQGLEFLIYFQGNSAPDKSGLPSDRFSAERTGGSVSTLTIQRTQQEDSAVYLCASMQLAGSYNEQFFGPGTRLTVL.

This chain links TRBV5-6 with TRBJ2-3, with a weak D call TRBD2 (6 bases). The V gene lost 7 bases and the J gene lost 0 bases, with 12 bases spanning the gap. CDR3 length equals 14 residues. Per germline, CDR1 SGHDT and CDR2 YYEEEE. The CDR3 protein is CASDTGGSTDTQYF. In nucleotides, the CDR3 is TGTGCCAGCGATACCGGGGGAAGCACAGATACGCAGTATTTT.

As regards this clone: One junction end does not reproduce the germline sequence, and a read error may be involved. J is TRBJ2-3 and V is TRBV2; D not certain. The CDR3 runs to 12 residues. Germline CDR1 is SNHLY and CDR2 is FYNNEI. The CDR3 nucleotides are TGTGCCAGCAGCCGTGACGGTCCCGTCACCCCTTTT. It yields the protein CASSRDGPVTPF. The full variable domain, completed using reference TRBV2 and TRBJ2-3, is EPEVTQTPSHQVTQMGQEVILRCVPISNHLYFYWYRQILGQKVEFLVSFYNNEISEKSEIFDDQFSVERPDGSNFTLKIRSTKLEDSAMYFCASSRDGPVTPFGPGTRLTVL.

This clone was seen once. In DNA, the CDR3 is TGTGCCAGCAGCTCCGGGACAGTGTACGAGCAGTACTTC. This gives the protein CASSSGTVYEQYF. The rearrangement uses TRBV7-9 and TRBJ2-7, with 7 bases that match TRBD1. The germline V gene has CDR1 SEHNR and CDR2 FQNEAQ (reference sequence). V lost 4 bases to trimming and J lost 4 bases; unmatched junction nucleotides: 4. The CDR3 runs 13 residues. Drawing the rest from reference TRBV7-9 and TRBJ2-7, the complete variable domain is DTGVSQNPRHKITKRGQNVTFRCDPISEHNRLYWYRQTLGQGPEFLTYFQNEAQLEKSRLLSDRFSAERPKGSFSTLEIQRTEQGDSAMYLCASSSGTVYEQYFGPGTRLTVT.

Only a few counts were recorded for this clone. The rearrangement joins TRBV18 to TRBJ1-2; no clear D gene. The CDR3 spans 14 residues. Trimming removed 5 bases at V and 8 bases at J, with 18 bases between. Per germline, CDR1 KGHSH and CDR2 LQKENI. CDR3 in amino acids: CASSYDKGLIGYTF. The DNA of the CDR3 is TGTGCCAGCTCATACGACAAGGGCCTTATCGGCTACACCTTC.

J is TRBJ1-2 and V is TRBV19; D call uncertain. Looked up from germline, CDR1 is LNHDA and CDR2 is SQIVND (reference sequence). The CDR3 consists of 14 residues. Trimming shortened V by 0 bases and J by 8 bases, and 13 bases separated the two germline ends. The CDR3 loop is CASSIEGGSRGYTF. The CDR3 nucleotides read TGTGCCAGTAGTATAGAAGGCGGAAGCAGAGGCTACACCTTC.

The genes are TRBV28 and TRBJ2-7; the D gene is possibly TRBD1 (6 bases). The CDR3 contains 12 residues. The germline CDR1 and CDR2 sequences are MDHEN and SYDVKM. Trimming shortened V by 6 bases and J by 4 bases, and 10 bases separated the two germline ends. CDR3 amino acids: CASRGTIYEQYF. The CDR3 coding sequence is TGTGCCAGCAGGGGGACAATATACGAGCAGTACTTC.

This chain uses TRBV6-1 with TRBJ2-2, with 8 positions matching TRBD1. With 2 bases clipped from V and 5 bases from J, the junction kept 4 bases outside the gene matches. Per germline, CDR1 MNHNS and CDR2 SASEGT. CDR3 size: 15 residues. CDR3 residues: CASSEYGTGTGELFF. Written as DNA, the CDR3 is TGTGCCAGCAGTGAATACGGGACAGGAACCGGGGAGCTGTTTTTT.

The V and J genes are TRBV7-3 and TRBJ2-1, with 10 bases that match TRBD2. V lost 5 bases and J lost 8; bases outside the gene matches: 9. There are 15 residues in the CDR3. Per germline, CDR1 SGHTA and CDR2 FQGTGA. The CDR3: CASSPGPSGGDEQFF. In nucleotides, the CDR3 is TGTGCCAGCAGCCCCGGACCGAGCGGGGGGGATGAGCAGTTCTTC.

The V gene is TRBV9, the J gene TRBJ1-2; possibly TRBD1 for D (5 bases). The V end was cut by 6 bases, the J end by 2 bases, with 20 bases between. Germline V gives CDR1 SGDLS, CDR2 YYNGEE. The CDR3 loop spans 16 amino acids. CDR3 residues: CASNPGRGRVNYGYTF. CDR3 DNA: TGTGCCAGCAACCCCGGCCGAGGCAGGGTGAACTATGGCTACACCTTC.

The rearrangement joins TRBV19 to TRBJ1-1; D possibly corresponds to TRBD1 (5 bases). The CDR3 consists of 12 residues. Germline lookup yields CDR1 LNHDA and CDR2 SQIVND (reference sequence). The V end was cut by 4 bases, the J end by 4 bases, with 7 bases between. This CDR3 reads CASSTGPTEAFF. The CDR3 DNA is TGTGCCAGTAGTACGGGACCCACTGAAGCTTTCTTT.

A few counts support this clone. The chain employs TRBV7-9 and TRBJ1-2; unclear D gene. Trimming removed 1 base from V and 0 bases from J, with 12 bases in between. This CDR3 spans 16 amino acids. The germline V gene has CDR1 SEHNR and CDR2 FQNEAQ (reference sequence). The CDR3 region is CASSLVRWRTNYGYTF. CDR3 nucleotide sequence: TGTGCCAGCAGCTTAGTCCGGTGGAGGACTAACTATGGCTACACCTTC.

The rearrangement uses TRBV4-3 and TRBJ1-1, with D possibly being TRBD1 (5 bases). The CDR3 contains 17 residues. Trimming cost V 1 base and J 0 bases, with 15 bases left between them. The germline V gene has CDR1 LGHNA and CDR2 YSLEER. The DNA for the CDR3 is TGCGCCAGCAGCCAAGCTAATCAGACAGAGATGAACACTGAAGCTTTCTTT. It specifies CASSQANQTEMNTEAFF.

This clone was counted a single time. The chain employs TRBV9 and TRBJ2-7; possible D gene TRBD1, 5 bases. The germline V gene encodes CDR1 SGDLS and CDR2 YYNGEE. CDR3 length: 17 amino acids. Trimming took off 1 base at V and 0 bases at J, with 17 bases between the two ends. CDR3 sequence: CASSVSVDSSDSYEQYF. The CDR3 nucleotides read TGTGCCAGCAGCGTATCAGTCGACAGTTCCGACTCCTACGAGCAGTACTTC. Filled out from reference TRBV9 and TRBJ2-7, the complete variable domain reads DSGVTQTPKHLITATGQRVTLRCSPRSGDLSVYWYQQSLDQGLQFLIQYYNGEERAKGNILERFSAQQFPDLHSELNLSSLELGDSALYFCASSVSVDSSDSYEQYFGPGTRLTVT.

This rearrangement joins TRBV5-1 to TRBJ2-5; 15 nucleotides align to TRBD2. Unmatched junction bases numbered 9, after V lost 1 base and J lost 5 bases. The CDR3 runs 18 residues. The germline gives CDR1 SGHRS, CDR2 YFSETQ. CDR3 nucleotide sequence: TGCGCCAGCAGCTTGTTAAAGGGACTAGCGGGAGGTTTTGAGACCCAGTACTTC. It encodes CASSLLKGLAGGFETQYF.